Listed below are T cell receptor beta chains from one sample, sequenced in a study of T cell repertoires in cytomegalovirus infection. Antigens of these TCRs are unknown. Via MiXCR, TCRdb re-called the reads, giving one row per CDR3 protein. The table records about 900,000 distinct CDR3 sequences, more than 25% of them present only once. The sample in question was cultured CD8+ T cells from PBMCs, obtained from culture after CMV antigen stimulation. All receptors derive from a human donor in good health (CMV status not recorded). Some clones in this sample may be carry-over from other donors' samples. Both conserved end residues are part of each CDR3. A D gene is named only where the DNA matches it firmly. Expanded clones are given a class, and other clones once, few, many or no size at all.

TRBJ2-3	TRBV11-2	NA	NA	CASSFNVALRSDTQYF	TGTGCCAGCAGTTTTAACGTCGCACTACGATCAGATACGCAGTATTTT
TRBJ2-5	TRBV27	NA	NA	CASSLTTPETQYF	TGTGCCAGCAGTTTGACAACCCCAGAGACCCAGTACTTC
TRBJ1-5	TRBV7-9	NA	many	CASSSGEISNQPQHF	TGTGCCAGCAGCTCGGGGGAAATTAGCAATCAGCCCCAGCATTTT
TRBJ2-2	TRBV29-1	TRBD1	few	CSVEVRGQGNTGELFF	TGCAGCGTTGAAGTAAGAGGACAGGGGAACACCGGGGAGCTGTTTTTT
TRBJ1-2	TRBV29-1	NA	NA	CSVVSGLRYGYTF	TGCAGCGTTGTGTCAGGCCTTCGGTATGGCTACACCTTC
TRBJ2-1	TRBV6-2/TRBV6-3	TRBD2	few	CASSYPTSGGPYNEQFF	TGTGCCAGCAGTTACCCGACTAGCGGGGGGCCCTACAATGAGCAGTTCTTC
TRBJ1-2	TRBV2	NA	few	CAGGGGGYGYTF	TGTGCCGGTGGGGGGGGCGGCTATGGCTACACCTTC
TRBJ1-1	TRBV7-2	NA	many	CASSGTTIIAEAFF	TGTGCCAGCAGCGGGACAACGATTATCGCTGAAGCTTTCTTT
TRBJ2-2	TRBV4-1	NA	NA	CASSQDGFSNTGELFF	TGCGCCAGCAGCCAAGATGGGTTCTCGAACACCGGGGAGCTGTTTTTT
TRBJ2-3	TRBV12-3/TRBV12-4	NA	many	CASSLAGVSPSTDTQYF	TGTGCCAGCAGTTTAGCCGGGGTATCTCCAAGCACAGATACGCAGTATTTT
TRBJ2-1	TRBV5-1	NA	NA	CASSLVFGEQFF	TGCGCCAGCAGCTTGGTTTTTGGCGAGCAGTTCTTC
TRBJ2-5	TRBV6-1	NA	NA	CASSELTGLETQYF	TGTGCCAGCAGTGAATTAACAGGGCTGGAGACCCAGTACTTC
TRBJ1-6	TRBV28	TRBD1	NA	CASTVDRGNSPLHF	TGTGCCAGCACGGTGGACAGGGGAAATTCACCCCTCCACTTT
TRBJ1-1	TRBV20-1	NA	few	CSARDPRASGHTEAFF	TGCAGTGCTAGAGATCCCCGTGCGAGCGGACACACTGAAGCTTTCTTT
TRBJ1-1	TRBV27	NA	NA	CASSLRFARVNTEAFF	TGTGCCAGCAGTTTAAGGTTCGCCAGGGTGAACACTGAAGCTTTCTTT
TRBJ2-1	TRBV5-5	NA	NA	CASSFEGNQRNEQFF	TGTGCCAGCAGCTTCGAAGGGAATCAAAGGAATGAGCAGTTCTTC
TRBJ2-3	TRBV27	TRBD1	NA	CASSLATGASTDTQYF	TGTGCCAGCAGTTTAGCGACAGGGGCTAGCACAGATACGCAGTATTTT
TRBJ2-5	TRBV6-8	TRBD2	NA	CASSGLGGGETQYF	TGTGCCAGCAGTGGGTTGGGGGGGGGAGAGACCCAGTACTTC
TRBJ2-2	TRBV2	NA	NA	CASRFRDSNTGELFF	TGTGCCAGCAGGTTCAGGGATTCGAACACCGGGGAGCTGTTTTTT
TRBJ2-3	TRBV14	NA	NA	CASSQAFWGDTQYF	TGTGCCAGCAGCCAAGCCTTTTGGGGAGATACGCAGTATTTT
TRBJ2-7	TRBV5-1	NA	NA	CASRSPGPYYEQYF	TGCGCCAGCAGATCCCCGGGACCTTACTACGAGCAGTACTTC
TRBJ2-7	TRBV4-1	NA	NA	CASSQEVGGGGGEQYF	TGCGCCAGCAGCCAAGAGGTTGGCGGGGGCGGCGGCGAGCAGTACTTC
TRBJ1-2	TRBV5-4	NA	NA	CAIFTGYGYTF	TGTGCCATTTTTACCGGCTATGGCTACACCTTC